Here is one T cell receptor (beta chain) with its context. This specimen belongs to a study of blood T cell repertoires in COVID-19. Assay: immunoSEQ multiplex PCR; the TCRdb copy retains only in-frame clones and omits some. The sample lists about 49,000 clones, roughly 79% seen once, with around 24% in the top ten. Material: peripheral blood. This receptor was identified in an elderly woman with COVID-19, enrolled during active disease.

The CDR3 region is CASSSRGRAGNTIYF. The CDR3 DNA sequence: TGTGCCAGCAGTTCGAGAGGTCGAGCTGGAAACACCATATATTTT. The chain employs TRBV6-5 and TRBJ1-3; no firm D call. CDR1 is MNHEY, CDR2 SVGAGI, per germline. This CDR3 has 15 amino acids. The V and J ends lost 4 bases and 2 bases respectively, with 12 bases between them.